This entry lists 22 T cell receptor beta chains sequenced from one sample in a study of blood T cell repertoires in COVID-19. Produced via immunoSEQ multiplex PCR; TCRdb's table is partial and in-frame only. The sample has roughly 67,000 clones, roughly nine tenths seen once. Sequences were obtained from peripheral blood. The receptors derive from a man in his fifties or sixties with active COVID-19.

The chain combines TRBV11-3 with TRBJ2-2, with unresolved D. Germline CDR1 reads SGHNT; CDR2 reads YENEEA. V shed 1 base and J shed 4 bases, with 25 bases lying between them. CDR3 length: 20 amino acids. CDR3 bases: TGTGCCAGCAGCTTAGCTCTTCCCCTCTCGGCAGGAACGGTCACCGGGGAGCTGTTTTTT. It codes for CASSLALPLSAGTVTGELFF.

The rearrangement uses TRBV19 and TRBJ2-3, with D possibly being TRBD2 (5 bases). Per the germline V gene, CDR1 is LNHDA and CDR2 is SQIVND (reference sequence). The CDR3 is 13 amino acids. Trimming shortened V by 6 bases and J by 1 base, and 8 bases separated the two germline ends. Written as DNA, the CDR3 is TGTGCCAGTAGGAGTAGCGGCACAGATACGCAGTATTTT. Amino acids: CASRSSGTDTQYF.

The chain combines TRBV19 with TRBJ2-7, with 7 nucleotides matching TRBD1. Trimming cost V 5 bases and J 0 bases; bases outside gene matches: 7. Germline V gives CDR1 LNHDA, CDR2 SQIVND (reference sequence). The CDR3 length is 15 residues. The DNA of the CDR3 is TGTGCCAGTAGTGACCGGGACAGCCGCTCCTACGAGCAGTACTTC. This sequence encodes CASSDRDSRSYEQYF.

The J gene is TRBJ2-7, the V gene TRBV7-2; 12 bases fit TRBD2. The CDR3 is 15 residues long. CDR1 and CDR2 from the germline V gene are SGHTA and FQGNSA. Unmatched junction bases numbered 2, after V lost 3 bases and J lost 2 bases. CDR3 loop: CASSFGLAGPYEQYF. The CDR3, as DNA: TGTGCCAGCAGCTTTGGACTAGCGGGACCCTACGAGCAGTACTTC.

The J gene is TRBJ1-6, the V gene TRBV29-1; 8 bases match TRBD1. J gave up 6 bases and V 5 bases, and 6 bases lay outside the gene matches. The germline V gene encodes CDR1 SQVTM and CDR2 ANQGSEA. This CDR3 is 14 amino acids long. CDR3 protein: CSVRWTGFNSPLHF. As DNA, the CDR3 is TGCAGCGTTCGATGGACAGGGTTTAATTCACCCCTCCACTTT.

V and J are TRBV7-3 and TRBJ2-6; no firm D call. The CDR3 is 14 amino acids. The ends were cut back, 2 bases at V and 4 bases at J, with 6 bases in the middle. Germline lookup yields CDR1 SGHTA and CDR2 FQGTGA. In nucleotides, the CDR3 is TGTGCCAGCAGCTTAGAGTTCGGGGCCAACGTCCTGACTTTC. Protein: CASSLEFGANVLTF.

The V and J genes are TRBV2 and TRBJ2-7; D gene uncertain. CDR1 SNHLY and CDR2 FYNNEI come from the germline V gene. Trimming took 6 bases from V and 3 from J, leaving 9 bases between them. CDR3 length: 12 amino acids. The CDR3 region is CASRGRDYEQYF. The CDR3 DNA reads as TGTGCCAGCAGGGGCCGAGACTACGAGCAGTACTTC.

Only a few counts were recorded for this clone. This rearrangement joins TRBV6-2 or TRBV6-3 to TRBJ1-5; 7 nucleotides align to TRBD1. The CDR3 length is 15 residues. Germline V gene lookup returns CDR1 MNHEY and CDR2 SVGEGT. The junction had 6 bases not matched to a gene; V was cut back by 4 bases and J by 3 bases. The chain's CDR3 is CASSSPDRVNQPQHF. CDR3 sequence (DNA): TGTGCCAGCAGTTCCCCTGACAGGGTCAATCAGCCCCAGCATTTT.

The chain has TRBV5-3 and TRBJ2-1, with D maybe TRBD2 (6 bases). TRBV5-3 is given ORF status, its function remaining uncertain. The CDR3 has 17 amino acids. V was trimmed by 10 bases and J by 0 bases, leaving 23 bases between them. Written as DNA, the CDR3 is TGTGCCGAAATCTTGTGGACTACTTTTAGCTCCTACAATGAGCAGTTCTTC. It codes for CAEILWTTFSSYNEQFF.

J is TRBJ2-7 and V is TRBV12-2; the table's D call TRBD2 went unverified against the DNA. TRBV12-2 is flagged as a pseudogene. The CDR3 totals 17 residues. Here the CDR3 DNA reads TGTGCAAGTCGCTTAGCCTTCCTAGATCTCGGTTCCTACGAGCAGTACTTC. It yields the protein CASRLAFLDLGSYEQYF.

This clone has ten or more counts. The rearrangement joins TRBV5-1 to TRBJ2-7, with 11 positions matching TRBD2. Germline CDR1 SGHRS, CDR2 YFSETQ. The trim removed 0 bases at V and 9 bases at J, leaving 5 bases unmatched. This CDR3 region has 14 residues. DNA for the CDR3: TGCGCCAGCAGCTTGGCCGACGGGACTAGCGGGCAGTACTTC. Its translation: CASSLADGTSGQYF. Combining the CDR3 with reference TRBV5-1 and TRBJ2-7 gives the whole variable domain KAGVTQTPRYLIKTRGQQVTLSCSPISGHRSVSWYQQTPGQGLQFLFEYFSETQRNKGNFPGRFSGRQFSNSRSEMNVSTLELGDSALYLCASSLADGTSGQYFGPGTRLTVT.

The CDR3 loop is CASSSGGTGDAAQHF. As DNA, the CDR3 is TGTGCCAGCAGTTCAGGGGGGACAGGGGACGCAGCCCAGCATTTT. The chain has TRBV28 and TRBJ1-5, with 10 bases matching TRBD1. The CDR3 runs 15 residues. V was clipped by 4 bases and J by 11 bases; unmatched bases: 11. Germline assignment: CDR1 MDHEN and CDR2 SYDVKM.

This clone occurred once. J is TRBJ1-1 and V is TRBV29-1; 7 bases align to TRBD1. Trimming cost V 7 bases and J 1 base; bases outside gene matches: 6. In germline, CDR1 is SQVTM, CDR2 ANQGSEA. CDR3 length: 13 amino acids. The CDR3, as DNA: TGCAGCGGCAAGACAGGGTCGAACACTGAAGCTTTCTTT. It translates to CSGKTGSNTEAFF.

The rearrangement joins TRBV5-1 to TRBJ2-4, with TRBD2 as a possible D gene (5 bases). The CDR3 extends over 15 amino acids. The V gene lost 0 bases and the J gene lost 10 bases, with 17 bases spanning the gap. Germline CDR1 is SGHRS and CDR2 is YFSETQ. The CDR3, as DNA: TGCGCCAGCAGCTTGGGGGGAGCCGCGCAAATTATTCAGTACTTC. Protein sequence: CASSLGGAAQIIQYF. The variable domain in full, with the rest retrieved from reference TRBV5-1 and TRBJ2-4, is KAGVTQTPRYLIKTRGQQVTLSCSPISGHRSVSWYQQTPGQGLQFLFEYFSETQRNKGNFPGRFSGRQFSNSRSEMNVSTLELGDSALYLCASSLGGAAQIIQYFGAGTRLSVL.

The chain links TRBV20-1 to TRBJ1-5; 8 bases match TRBD1. The germline gives CDR1 DFQATT, CDR2 SNEGSKA (reference sequence). The CDR3 spans 16 residues. J lost 1 base, V lost 3 bases, and 8 bases had no gene match. CDR3 sequence (DNA): TGCAGTGCTAGTGTTCAGGGGGCGGGAAGCAATCAGCCCCAGCATTTT. This codes for CSASVQGAGSNQPQHF.

This clone has more than one count but fewer than ten. The chain combines TRBV29-1 with TRBJ1-1; the D is unclear. Germline V gene lookup returns CDR1 SQVTM and CDR2 ANQGSEA. The CDR3 is 15 residues long. V dropped 6 bases and J dropped 4 bases, with 21 bases sitting between them. CDR3 DNA sequence: TGCAGCGTCACGACGGGAAGGCGATGGGTCACTGAAGCTTTCTTT. It yields the protein CSVTTGRRWVTEAFF.

The CDR3 loop is CASSFVGLAPNEQFF. The CDR3 DNA sequence: TGCGCCAGCAGCTTCGTTGGACTAGCGCCAAATGAGCAGTTCTTC. The rearrangement joins TRBV4-1 to TRBJ2-1, with 9 bases fitting TRBD2. V shed 5 bases, J shed 7 bases, and the junction held 9 bases outside the gene matches. Per the germline V gene, CDR1 is MGHRA and CDR2 is YSYEKL. This CDR3 is built from 15 residues.

The chain joins TRBV6-5 to TRBJ2-3; 8 bases agree with TRBD2. Germline CDR1 MNHEY, CDR2 SVGAGI. The junction had 9 bases not matched to a gene; V was cut back by 0 bases and J by 7 bases. CDR3 length equals 16 residues. The CDR3, as DNA: TGTGCCAGCAGTTACTCTAGAGCGGGGGACGGGTATACGCAGTATTTT. This codes for CASSYSRAGDGYTQYF.

A word on this clone: Other DNA sequences in the sample encode the same CDR3. The chain employs TRBV2 and TRBJ1-2; 8 bases fit TRBD1. J was trimmed by 2 bases and V by 0 bases; bases with no gene match: 5. This CDR3 has 16 residues. CDR1 and CDR2 from the germline V gene are SNHLY and FYNNEI. The CDR3 here is CASSEALRDRNYGYTF. Written as DNA, the CDR3 is TGTGCCAGCAGTGAAGCGCTTCGGGACAGGAACTATGGCTACACCTTC. Variable domain in full (rest from reference TRBV2 and TRBJ1-2): EPEVTQTPSHQVTQMGQEVILRCVPISNHLYFYWYRQILGQKVEFLVSFYNNEISEKSEIFDDQFSVERPDGSNFTLKIRSTKLEDSAMYFCASSEALRDRNYGYTFGSGTRLTVV.

Turning to this clone: Other DNA sequences in this sample translate to the same CDR3. The chain links TRBV4-3 to TRBJ2-7, with D possibly matching TRBD2 (6 bases). V was trimmed by 0 bases and J by 4 bases, leaving 10 bases between them. Germline V gene data show CDR1 as LGHNA and CDR2 as YSLEER. The CDR3 has 14 residues. The CDR3 reads CASSQDRGFYEQYF. The CDR3 nucleotides are TGCGCCAGCAGCCAAGATCGGGGGTTTTACGAGCAGTACTTC.

Regarding this clone: One junction end disagrees with the germline gene, perhaps due to a read error. The chain joins TRBV2 to TRBJ2-7; 11 nucleotides match TRBD1. The CDR3 extends over 15 amino acids. The germline V gene has CDR1 SNHLY and CDR2 FYNNEI. The CDR3 is CASRERGTGGINLSF. As DNA, the CDR3 is TGTGCCAGCAGGGAAAGAGGGACAGGGGGAATTAACCTCAGCTTC.

The J gene is TRBJ2-7, the V gene TRBV6-6; 11 nucleotides agree with TRBD2. V dropped 4 bases and J dropped 6; count of bases not matched to a gene: 5. Germline CDR1 reads MNHNY; CDR2 reads SVGAGI (reference sequence). This CDR3 has 14 residues. The CDR3 region is CASSFLGTSGEQYF. The CDR3 bases are TGTGCCAGCAGTTTCCTCGGGACTAGCGGCGAGCAGTACTTC.